These T cell receptor beta chains were read from a single sample in a study of naive and memory T cell subsets. TCRdb reprocessed the UMI-ligation and nested PCR reads with MiXCR, giving one entry per CDR3 protein. In the table there are 29,000 or so distinct CDR3 sequences, around a tenth of which are singletons. The sequenced sample consisted of effector memory CD4+ T cells from blood. Source of these receptors: a human donor in good health. Each CDR3 is given with its conserved first and last residue. D genes are given only for firm matches. Not every row has a clone size; where given, it reads once, few, many or a size class.

TRBV18	medium-sized	TRBJ2-7	TRBD1	17	CASSPLSGQGKVYEQYF	TGTGCCAGCTCACCGCTCTCGGGACAGGGGAAAGTGTACGAGCAGTACTTC
TRBV29-1	many	TRBJ2-1	NA	16	CSVEDSKGGSYNEQFF	TGCAGCGTTGAAGATTCAAAAGGTGGTTCCTACAATGAGCAGTTCTTC
TRBV11-2	many	TRBJ2-5	NA	13	CASSLPVGETQYF	TGTGCCAGCAGCCTACCAGTTGGAGAGACCCAGTACTTC
TRBV12-5	many	TRBJ1-2	NA	18	CASGFPGHPSESDYGYTF	TGTGCTAGTGGTTTTCCGGGACACCCATCAGAATCGGACTATGGCTACACCTTC
TRBV12-3/TRBV12-4	many	TRBJ2-7	NA	17	CASSLPRHLGGAYEQYF	TGTGCCAGCAGTTTGCCCCGACACCTGGGTGGGGCATACGAGCAGTACTTC
TRBV28	many	TRBJ2-2	NA	15	CASSLLTRDTGELFF	TGTGCCAGCAGTTTACTTACCCGGGACACCGGGGAGCTGTTTTTT
TRBV5-1	once	TRBJ1-2	TRBD1	14	CASSSNRGLVGYTF	TGCGCCAGCAGCTCAAACAGGGGGCTTGTTGGCTACACCTTC
TRBV18	many	TRBJ2-1	TRBD2	16	CASSPLTSGSKGEQFF	TGTGCCAGCTCACCCTTAACTAGCGGGAGTAAGGGTGAGCAGTTCTTC
TRBV7-2	medium-sized	TRBJ1-6	NA	15	CASSFQGTVNSPLHF	TGTGCCAGCAGCTTCCAAGGGACGGTCAATTCACCCCTCCACTTT
TRBV9	many	TRBJ2-3	TRBD2	15	CASSRTSGGAGTQYF	TGTGCCAGCAGCCGGACTAGCGGGGGGGCGGGGACGCAGTATTTT
TRBV15	NA	TRBJ1-5	NA	16	CATSRGPVRGDQPQHF	TGTGCCACCAGCAGAGGCCCGGTAAGAGGGGATCAGCCCCAGCATTTT
TRBV2	NA	TRBJ2-3	NA	12	CASGGLADTQYF	TGTGCCAGTGGGGGATTGGCGGATACGCAGTATTTT
TRBV20-1	NA	TRBJ1-6	NA	14	CSARVGAANSPLHF	TGCAGTGCTAGAGTGGGGGCGGCGAATTCACCCCTCCACTTT
TRBV14	few	TRBJ2-7	TRBD2	15	CASSQGRAGNDEQYF	TGTGCCAGCAGCCAAGGTCGAGCGGGGAACGACGAGCAGTACTTC
TRBV7-2	many	TRBJ2-7	TRBD1	17	CASSPRDRKASLYEQYF	TGTGCCAGCAGCCCCCGGGACAGAAAAGCCTCCCTCTACGAGCAGTACTTC
TRBV20-1	many	TRBJ2-3	TRBD2	15	CSASGTSGRTDTQYF	TGCAGTGCTAGTGGGACTAGCGGGCGCACAGATACGCAGTATTTT
TRBV6-2/TRBV6-3	NA	TRBJ2-5	NA	14	CASRHGGGQETQYF	TGTGCCAGTAGGCACGGGGGAGGACAAGAGACCCAGTACTTC
TRBV5-1	many	TRBJ2-3	TRBD1	13	CASSVDRGDTQYF	TGCGCCAGCAGCGTGGACAGGGGAGATACGCAGTATTTT
TRBV19	NA	TRBJ2-1	NA	16	CASIPGGGRSYNEQFF	TGTGCCAGTATCCCGGGGGGCGGGAGATCCTACAATGAGCAGTTCTTC
TRBV7-9	many	TRBJ2-7	NA	14	CASSFGQPSWEQYF	TGTGCCAGCAGCTTCGGACAGCCTTCGTGGGAGCAGTACTTC
TRBV28	NA	TRBJ2-5	NA	13	CASSFEGRETQYF	TGTGCCAGCAGTTTTGAGGGCCGGGAGACCCAGTACTTC
TRBV7-3	few	TRBJ2-3	NA	16	CASSLGAGTSTDTQYF	TGTGCCAGCAGCTTAGGTGCGGGGACCAGCACAGATACGCAGTATTTT
TRBV5-1	many	TRBJ2-3	NA	14	CASSLGGVEDTQYF	TGCGCCAGCAGCTTGGGAGGGGTTGAAGATACGCAGTATTTT
TRBV7-9	few	TRBJ1-5	NA	14	CASSLGTTGQPQHF	TGTGCCAGCAGCCTGGGGACAACTGGTCAGCCCCAGCATTTT
TRBV6-6	NA	TRBJ1-3	NA	13	CASKEGQGNTIYF	TGTGCCAGCAAGGAGGGGCAAGGAAACACCATATATTTT
TRBV7-2	NA	TRBJ1-5	NA	15	CASSHGGSFNQPQHF	TGTGCCAGCAGCCATGGCGGGAGCTTCAATCAGCCCCAGCATTTT
TRBV7-7	NA	TRBJ2-2	NA	13	CASSLGNTGELFF	TGTGCCAGCAGCTTAGGGAACACCGGGGAGCTGTTTTTT
TRBV14	many	TRBJ2-1	NA	14	CASSQEVSGTVQFF	TGTGCCAGCAGCCAAGAGGTGTCAGGTACTGTGCAGTTCTTC
TRBV19	many	TRBJ1-6	NA	18	CARTWDTYSRTDNSPLHF	TGTGCCAGGACGTGGGATACCTACTCCCGGACAGATAATTCACCCCTCCACTTT
TRBV7-9	few	TRBJ2-2	NA	16	CASSPRLGANTGELFF	TGTGCCAGCAGCCCCCGACTAGGCGCGAACACCGGGGAGCTGTTTTTT
TRBV20-1	few	TRBJ2-7	NA	14	CSATNREFPYEQYF	TGCAGTGCAACCAACAGGGAATTTCCCTACGAGCAGTACTTC
TRBV3-1	many	TRBJ2-6	TRBD1	19	CASSRSVRDRVSGANVLTF	TGTGCCAGCAGCCGCTCTGTCCGGGACAGGGTCTCTGGGGCCAACGTCCTGACTTTC
TRBV2	NA	TRBJ2-7	TRBD1	12	CASTWTGPGQYF	TGTGCCAGCACCTGGACAGGCCCAGGGCAGTACTTC
TRBV29-1	NA	TRBJ1-2	TRBD1	13	CSVDGTVRGGYTF	TGCAGCGTTGACGGGACAGTCAGAGGAGGCTACACCTTC
TRBV14	many	TRBJ1-2	NA	15	CASSQDGRLSYGYTF	TGTGCCAGCAGCCAAGATGGGCGGCTAAGCTATGGCTACACCTTC
TRBV10-2	many	TRBJ2-2	NA	13	CASSEKGIGELFF	TGCGCCAGCAGCGAAAAGGGGATCGGGGAGCTGTTTTTT
TRBV7-9	NA	TRBJ2-5	NA	17	CASSIYGEGPYQETQYF	TGTGCCAGCAGTATATACGGAGAGGGTCCTTACCAAGAGACCCAGTACTTC
TRBV20-1	few	TRBJ2-7	NA	14	CSAPGRRGRYEQYF	TGCAGTGCCCCGGGCAGGAGGGGGCGATACGAGCAGTACTTC
TRBV7-8	NA	TRBJ2-1	TRBD2	16	CASSRTEASGYNEQFF	TGTGCCAGCAGTCGCACCGAGGCTAGCGGTTACAATGAGCAGTTCTTC
TRBV18	few	TRBJ2-3	NA	15	CASSGRPSDKDTQYF	TGTGCCAGCTCCGGTCGGCCCTCGGACAAAGATACGCAGTATTTT
TRBV4-3	few	TRBJ1-6	NA	15	CASSQSSGIRSPLHF	TGCGCCAGCAGCCAAAGCAGTGGAATTCGTTCACCCCTCCACTTT